This T cell receptor beta chain derives from a study of T cells after yellow fever vaccination. 5'RACE template switching generated TCR cDNA, adding a universal primer site and UMIs. TCRdb analysed the 5' RACE reads with MiXCR anew, one entry per CDR3 protein. The sample carries hundreds of thousands of distinct CDR3 sequences, more than 9% recorded once. Germline loops: CDR1 SGHVS, CDR2 FNYEAQ. J was trimmed by 8 bases and V by 7 bases; bases with no gene match: 7. The CDR3 loop spans 13 amino acids. This clonotype was seen ten or more times. Its target is unknown. Study-wide findings and caveats: The secondary response showed a weaker magnitude and a faster peak, day 5 versus 15.

The sequenced sample was PBMCs, obtained on the day of the yellow fever booster vaccination. This sequence originates from a man younger than 45 who received the YFV17D yellow fever vaccine. This sequence joins TRBV7-6 and TRBJ2-1; 8 positions agree with TRBD1. CDR3 region: CASTGGAIDEQFF. The DNA of the CDR3 is TGTGCCAGCACAGGGGGCGCGATAGATGAGCAGTTCTTC.